These 10 T cell receptor beta chains were sequenced from one sample in a study of shared clonotypes between healthy human individuals. Libraries were prepared by immunoSEQ multiplex PCR; TCRdb keeps only in-frame clonotypes and omits some of them. This table holds approximately 650,000 clones, just under 97% found once. Naive CD8 cells lacked CD45RO, underwent positive selection for CCR7 and left out terminally differentiated effector memory CD45RA+ cells. The source material was naive CD8+ T cells sorted from blood. These receptors all come from a woman aged 30 to 39 in good health.

The gene calls are TRBV19 and TRBJ1-1, with a weak D call TRBD1 (6 bases). V lost 5 bases and J lost 3, with 16 bases in between. Germline V gene data show CDR1 as LNHDA and CDR2 as SQIVND (reference sequence). The CDR3 runs 15 residues. The CDR3 nucleotides read TGTGCCAGTAGTGGGCACAGGGAAGTAGACACTGAAGCTTTCTTT. This codes for CASSGHREVDTEAFF.

This clone showed up just once. The J gene is TRBJ1-1, the V gene TRBV19, with D possibly being TRBD1 (5 bases). From germline, CDR1 is LNHDA and CDR2 SQIVND (reference sequence). The CDR3 length is 17 residues. V lost 3 bases to trimming and J lost 4 bases, with 21 bases between them. The CDR3 coding sequence is TGTGCCAGTAGTATTTATTCGGGGGTTATATTGAGCACTGAAGCTTTCTTT. Its translation is CASSIYSGVILSTEAFF.

The rearrangement joins TRBV5-5 to TRBJ2-2; 10 bases fit TRBD2. The CDR3 spans 15 residues. V shed 4 bases, J shed 5 bases, and the junction held 5 bases outside the gene matches. Germline V gives CDR1 SGHKS, CDR2 YYEKEE (reference sequence). The CDR3 DNA follows: TGTGCCAGCAGCCTCTGGACTAGCGGTACCGGGGAGCTGTTTTTT. It yields the protein CASSLWTSGTGELFF.

The sample holds one count of this clone. The chain combines TRBV7-6 with TRBJ2-5; D not resolved. The CDR3 length is 14 residues. The V gene lost 1 base and the J gene lost 0 bases, with 6 bases spanning the gap. The germline gives CDR1 SGHVS, CDR2 FNYEAQ. The CDR3 DNA sequence: TGTGCCAGCAGCTTAGGGGCTAACCAAGAGACCCAGTACTTC. Protein: CASSLGANQETQYF. The full variable domain, its missing parts supplied by reference TRBV7-6 and TRBJ2-5, is GAGVSQSPRYKVTKRGQDVALRCDPISGHVSLYWYRQALGQGPEFLTYFNYEAQQDKSGLPNDRFSAERPEGSISTLTIQRTEQRDSAMYRCASSLGANQETQYFGPGTRLLVL.

The table lists this clone with a count of one. V usage is TRBV7-8 and J usage is TRBJ1-1; D is unclear. CDR3 size: 17 residues. V lost 0 bases and J 3 bases, leaving 17 bases between the germline ends. Germline CDR1 reads SGHVS; CDR2 reads FQNEAQ. CDR3 nucleotides: TGTGCCAGCAGCTTAGCGTTGAATTTCGGTTGGGACACTGAAGCTTTCTTT. This encodes CASSLALNFGWDTEAFF. Together with reference TRBV7-8 and TRBJ1-1, the CDR3 gives the full variable domain: GAGVSQSPRYKVAKRGQDVALRCDPISGHVSLFWYQQALGQGPEFLTYFQNEAQLDKSGLPSDRFFAERPEGSVSTLKIQRTQQEDSAVYLCASSLALNFGWDTEAFFGQGTRLTVV.

The genes are TRBV7-9 and TRBJ2-3; TRBD1 agrees at 7 bases. In germline, CDR1 is SEHNR, CDR2 FQNEAQ (reference sequence). Trimming took 5 bases from V and 0 from J; bases not matched to a gene: 8. This CDR3 spans 16 amino acids. CDR3 sequence (DNA): TGTGCCAGCAGCCCAGGGACAGCGATTAGCACAGATACGCAGTATTTT. Encoded protein: CASSPGTAISTDTQYF.

This clone was found once. This rearrangement joins TRBV27 to TRBJ2-2, with 7 positions matching TRBD1. Looked up from germline, CDR1 is MNHEY and CDR2 is SMNVEV (reference sequence). CDR3 size: 15 residues. V shed 6 bases, J shed 5 bases, and the junction held 9 bases outside the gene matches. The CDR3 DNA reads TGTGCCAGCAGCCCCGGGACAGTAGGAACCGGGGAGCTGTTTTTT. This codes for CASSPGTVGTGELFF.

A single count supports this clone. The J gene is TRBJ2-3, the V gene TRBV6-1, with 8 bases lining up with TRBD2. The J segment lost 2 bases and the V segment lost 1 base, leaving 11 bases of the junction unmatched. The germline CDR1 and CDR2 sequences are MNHNS and SASEGT. The CDR3 spans 18 residues. The CDR3 spells CASSEGLAGEGTTDTQYF. Here the CDR3 DNA reads TGTGCCAGCAGTGAAGGGCTAGCGGGTGAGGGTACCACAGATACGCAGTATTTT.

This clone came up a few times. This chain connects TRBV5-1 to TRBJ2-7; D not resolved. The CDR3 is 10 amino acids. Looked up from germline, CDR1 is SGHRS and CDR2 is YFSETQ. V lost 4 bases to trimming and J lost 4 bases, with 3 bases between them. CDR3 residues: CASSVYEQYF. The CDR3 DNA is TGCGCCAGCAGCGTGTACGAGCAGTACTTC.

The chain joins TRBV4-1 to TRBJ1-6, with no clear D. V dropped 0 bases and J dropped 10 bases, with 7 bases sitting between them. Germline V gene data show CDR1 as MGHRA and CDR2 as YSYEKL. The CDR3 has 13 residues. CDR3 nucleotide sequence: TGCGCCAGCAGCCAAGATTTAGAATCACCCCTCCACTTT. Protein product: CASSQDLESPLHF.